This is a list of T cell receptor beta chains from one sample in a study of monozygotic twins with inflammatory bowel disease. From the 5' RACE reads, TCRdb lists one entry per CDR3 protein and no DNA. In all, the sample yields roughly 160,000 distinct CDR3 sequences. The sample comprised blood. The origin of the receptors is a human donor with ulcerative colitis or Crohn's disease, or a healthy co-twin of an affected twin (not recorded which). Both conserved end residues are part of each CDR3.

V: TRBV7-6
J: TRBJ1-2
CDR3: CASSLGGGTGNYGYTF

V: TRBV5-1
J: TRBJ2-1
CDR3: CASAGLAGTREQFF

V: TRBV20-1
J: TRBJ2-1
CDR3: CSARDSGTPVHEQFF

V: TRBV7-9
J: TRBJ1-5
CDR3: CASSLMGVGQPQHF

V: TRBV7-2
J: TRBJ2-1
CDR3: CASSLGRPREEQFF

V: TRBV24-1
J: TRBJ1-1
CDR3: CATKQGPGARAFF

V: TRBV5-1
J: TRBJ2-7
CDR3: CASSLQLTGSVNYEQYF

V: TRBV7-9
J: TRBJ1-2
CDR3: CASSATRTVHYGYTF

V: TRBV27
J: TRBJ2-2
CDR3: CASSLEGARVSGELFF

V: TRBV5-1
J: TRBJ2-7
CDR3: CASSLGGPEQYF

V: TRBV9
J: TRBJ2-2
CDR3: CASSVSGAGELFF

V: TRBV5-1
J: TRBJ1-2
CDR3: CACSLTPEVPPLSYTF

V: TRBV28
J: TRBJ2-3
CDR3: CASSLSRPPTDTQYF

V: TRBV7-2
J: TRBJ2-2
CDR3: CASSPDLYTGELFF